Below are 23 T cell receptor beta chains sequenced from a single sample in a study of blood T cell repertoires in COVID-19. Here immunoSEQ multiplex PCR was the method, and the copy in TCRdb shows in-frame clones only, minus some. In the table there are more than 85,000 clones, over 75% of which are singletons. Sequenced: peripheral blood. Receptors were obtained from a man older than 75 with active or convalescent COVID-19.

With regard to this clone: Other nucleotide sequences from this sample produce the same CDR3. The chain uses TRBV15 and TRBJ1-6, with TRBD1 matching 10 bases. V dropped 5 bases and J dropped 6; count of bases not matched to a gene: 1. Germline assignment: CDR1 LNHNV and CDR2 YYDKDF (reference sequence). There are 14 residues in the CDR3. The CDR3 loop reads CATSRDRGNSPLHF. CDR3 sequence (DNA): TGTGCCACCAGCCGGGACAGGGGTAATTCACCCCTCCACTTT.

The chain combines TRBV3-1 (or the pseudogene TRBV3-2) with TRBJ2-7, with 8 bases that match TRBD1. Looked up from germline, CDR1 is LGHDT and CDR2 is YNNKEL (reference sequence). There are 17 residues in the CDR3. The V segment lost 2 bases and the J segment 5 bases; nucleotides outside the gene matches: 14. CDR3 coding DNA: TGTGCCAGCAGCCAATCCGGGGGACAGGCCGTTCCCAACGAGCAGTACTTC. This translates into CASSQSGGQAVPNEQYF.

This chain joins TRBV18 and TRBJ1-2, with D unresolved. Per the germline V gene, CDR1 is KGHSH and CDR2 is LQKENI. Trimming pared 2 bases from V and 4 bases from J, leaving 14 bases between. The CDR3 totals 15 residues. CDR3 loop: CASSPSPQATYGYTF. The CDR3 DNA follows: TGTGCCAGCTCACCATCCCCGCAGGCTACCTATGGCTACACCTTC.

CDR3 in amino acids: CASSLTKLPSGNTIYF. As DNA, the CDR3 is TGTGCCAGCAGTCTGACAAAGCTTCCCTCTGGAAACACCATATATTTT. The chain is built from TRBV28 and TRBJ1-3; D remains ambiguous. Per the germline V gene, CDR1 is MDHEN and CDR2 is SYDVKM. This CDR3 has 16 amino acids. V lost 5 bases and J 0 bases, leaving 14 bases between the germline ends.

The chain couples TRBV2 to TRBJ2-5, with TRBD2 identical over 15 bases. The CDR3 length is 16 residues. Germline-derived CDR1 and CDR2 are SNHLY and FYNNEI. The ends lost 7 bases at V and 4 bases at J; junction bases unmatched: 7. The CDR3 is CASKPGLAGGTETQYF. In DNA form, the CDR3 reads TGTGCCAGCAAGCCGGGACTAGCGGGGGGTACAGAGACCCAGTACTTC.

The rearrangement links TRBV7-2 to TRBJ1-6; no reliable D call. Germline V gene sequence: CDR1 SGHTA, CDR2 FQGNSA. The CDR3 sequence is 15 residues long. V was clipped by 5 bases and J by 7 bases, with 15 bases between them. CDR3 amino acids: CASSPRGSSNSPLHF. In DNA form, the CDR3 reads TGTGCCAGCAGCCCGCGCGGTTCGTCGAATTCACCCCTCCACTTT.

The chain uses TRBV6-5 and TRBJ2-5; 12 bases are shared with TRBD2. Germline V gives CDR1 MNHEY, CDR2 SVGAGI. This CDR3 has 14 amino acids. The ends lost 8 bases at V and 8 bases at J; junction bases unmatched: 9. CDR3 DNA: TGTGCCAGCGCTTGGTCTAGCGGGGGGGAAACCCAGTACTTC. Protein product: CASAWSSGGETQYF.

The rearrangement joins TRBV6-2 or TRBV6-3 to TRBJ1-1; no clear D gene. Trimming took 2 bases from V and 7 from J, leaving 8 bases between them. The length of the CDR3 is 12 residues. Germline lookup yields CDR1 MNHEY and CDR2 SVGEGT. The CDR3 DNA sequence: TGTGCCAGCAGTTACACTCGTGGTGAAGCTTTCTTT. It is translated as CASSYTRGEAFF.

A single count supports this clone. The rearrangement links TRBV19 to TRBJ1-2; D call uncertain. Germline V CDR1 and CDR2: LNHDA, SQIVND (reference sequence). The CDR3 runs 13 residues. Trimming left V 2 bases short and J 8 bases short, with 12 bases between. Here the CDR3 reads CASSISRDLGYTF. The CDR3 DNA reads TGTGCCAGTAGTATATCTCGGGATTTGGGCTACACCTTC.

The chain has TRBV5-4 and TRBJ1-4; 7 bases line up with TRBD1. The germline gives CDR1 SGHNT, CDR2 YYREEE (reference sequence). This CDR3 spans 16 amino acids. V shed 3 bases and J 3 bases; nucleotides not matched to a gene: 8. The chain's CDR3 is CASSSSQGPANEKLFF. The CDR3 coding sequence is TGTGCCAGCAGCTCGTCACAGGGGCCAGCTAATGAAAAACTGTTTTTT.

This clone was counted between two and nine times. The gene calls are TRBV11-1 and TRBJ1-2; D is uncertain. Germline CDR1 SGHAT, CDR2 FQDESV (reference sequence). CDR3 length: 15 residues. The V end was cut by 4 bases, the J end by 0 bases, with 12 bases between. CDR3 DNA: TGTGCCAGCAGCTCCCGGGTGAGGGCTAACTATGGCTACACCTTC. Its translation is CASSSRVRANYGYTF.

V is TRBV6-2 or TRBV6-3 and J is TRBJ2-7; D might be TRBD2 (5 bases). The CDR3 runs 13 residues. V shed 0 bases and J shed 4 bases, with 7 bases lying between them. The V gene's germline CDR1 is MNHEY and CDR2 SVGEGT. The CDR3 is CASSYSRGYEQYF. The CDR3 DNA reads as TGTGCCAGCAGTTACTCAAGAGGGTACGAGCAGTACTTC.

The chain couples TRBV6-1 to TRBJ1-2; 7 nucleotides line up with TRBD1. The length of the CDR3 is 15 residues. Germline assignment: CDR1 MNHNS and CDR2 SASEGT. Trimming took 3 bases from V and 8 from J; bases not matched to a gene: 12. This chain's CDR3 is CASSDRDSQSRGYTF. CDR3 DNA: TGTGCCAGCAGTGACCGGGACAGCCAGTCGCGGGGCTACACCTTC.

The chain uses TRBV3-1 (or the pseudogene TRBV3-2) and TRBJ1-2, with D tentatively TRBD1 (5 bases). This CDR3 has 11 amino acids. The V end was cut by 6 bases, the J end by 6 bases, with 8 bases between. Germline CDR1 LGHDT, CDR2 YNNKEL (reference sequence). The CDR3 DNA is TGTGCCAGCAGGGGAGGGGATGGCTACACCTTC. It encodes CASRGGDGYTF.

J is TRBJ2-3 and V is TRBV6-2 or TRBV6-3; unclear D gene. CDR3 size: 12 residues. The germline gives CDR1 MNHEY, CDR2 SVGEGT. With 5 bases removed from V and 2 bases from J, the gap between germline ends came to 5 bases. The CDR3 DNA reads TGTGCCAGCAGTCTCCCCACAGATACGCAGTATTTT. Its protein is CASSLPTDTQYF.

The V and J genes are TRBV6-6 and TRBJ2-3; 11 bases agree with TRBD2. The V gene end was trimmed by 5 bases and the J gene end by 3 bases; junction bases not matched to a gene: 13. The CDR3 totals 18 residues. In germline, CDR1 is MNHNY, CDR2 SVGAGI (reference sequence). This CDR3 is CASSPMDRVAGGTDTQYF. DNA of the CDR3: TGTGCCAGCAGTCCCATGGACCGGGTAGCGGGGGGGACAGATACGCAGTATTTT.

The chain employs TRBV12-3 or TRBV12-4 and TRBJ1-1; D unresolved. The CDR3 runs 13 residues. V was clipped by 7 bases and J by 0 bases, with 9 bases between them. This CDR3 is CASTREMNTEAFF. The CDR3 DNA follows: TGTGCCAGCACCCGGGAAATGAACACTGAAGCTTTCTTT.

The chain links TRBV19 to TRBJ2-6, with D perhaps matching TRBD1 (6 bases). The V and J ends lost 7 bases and 0 bases respectively, with 13 bases between them. This CDR3 has 16 amino acids. Germline CDR1 LNHDA, CDR2 SQIVND (reference sequence). The CDR3 bases are TGTGCCAGTAATGGAGACAGGAACTCTGGGGCCAACGTCCTGACTTTC. Translated, it gives CASNGDRNSGANVLTF.

The chain is built from TRBV29-1 and TRBJ2-2; TRBD2 agrees at 10 bases. The V gene end was trimmed by 1 base and the J gene end by 0 bases; junction bases not matched to a gene: 2. The CDR3 is 16 amino acids. The V gene's germline CDR1 is SQVTM and CDR2 ANQGSEA. In DNA, the CDR3 is TGCAGCGTTGAAGTGAGCGGGGGGGCGAACACCGGGGAGCTGTTTTTT. This codes for CSVEVSGGANTGELFF.

The V and J genes are TRBV7-8 and TRBJ2-7; 8 nucleotides line up with TRBD1. Germline CDR1 SGHVS, CDR2 FQNEAQ. Trimming at V came to 6 bases and at J to 3 bases, leaving 10 bases not matched to a gene. The CDR3 spans 15 residues. The chain's CDR3 is CASRLRQGSYYEQYF. CDR3 DNA sequence: TGTGCCAGCAGACTCCGACAGGGGAGTTACTACGAGCAGTACTTC.

A few counts support this clone. The CDR3 sequence is CASSLEGSSGNTIYF. The DNA for the CDR3 is TGCGCCAGCAGCTTGGAAGGGAGCTCTGGAAACACCATATATTTT. The chain links TRBV5-1 to TRBJ1-3; D remains unclear. The CDR3 runs to 15 residues. Between the trimmed V and J ends, which lost 0 bases and 0 bases, there was a span of 7 bases. The germline V gene encodes CDR1 SGHRS and CDR2 YFSETQ. Complete variable domain (other parts from reference TRBV5-1 and TRBJ1-3): KAGVTQTPRYLIKTRGQQVTLSCSPISGHRSVSWYQQTPGQGLQFLFEYFSETQRNKGNFPGRFSGRQFSNSRSEMNVSTLELGDSALYLCASSLEGSSGNTIYFGEGSWLTVV.

The genes are TRBV10-3 and TRBJ2-1; 10 bases agree with TRBD2. V lost 8 bases, J lost 8 bases, and 6 bases stayed unmatched. The CDR3 sequence is 13 residues long. CDR1 and CDR2 from the germline V gene are ENHRY and SYGVKD. The CDR3 region is CAILAGEGDEQFF. Written as DNA, the CDR3 is TGTGCCATCCTAGCGGGGGAGGGGGATGAGCAGTTCTTC.

This chain joins TRBV5-1 and TRBJ1-1, with D possibly matching TRBD1 (6 bases). Germline loops: CDR1 SGHRS, CDR2 YFSETQ. Trimming stripped 3 bases from V and 1 base from J, with 7 bases between. This CDR3 contains 13 residues. The CDR3 region has the DNA TGCGCCAGCAGCTGGGACAAGAACACTGAAGCTTTCTTT. Its translation is CASSWDKNTEAFF.